A single sample is the source of the 13 T cell receptor beta chains below, sequenced in a study of chemoradiotherapy in HPV16-positive cancers. Sequencing used immunoSEQ multiplex PCR; TCRdb keeps in-frame clones, though not all of them. The sample comprises about 68,000 clones, 88% of which are singletons, and 3.5% to 4.5% rests with the top ten. This specimen was blood, taken from a patient who underwent chemoradiotherapy. These receptors were taken from a human donor with HPV-associated anogenital cancer.

This clone was picked up one time. V and J are TRBV18 and TRBJ1-1; D unclear. V was clipped by 1 base and J by 1 base, with 4 bases between them. Germline CDR1 KGHSH, CDR2 LQKENI. The CDR3 runs to 13 residues. CDR3 region: CASSPQQNTEAFF. CDR3 bases: TGTGCCAGCTCACCACAGCAGAACACTGAAGCTTTCTTT.

CDR3 bases: TGTGCCAGCAGTGATCAACCGACAGGGGTGAACACTGAAGCTTTCTTT. Amino acid sequence: CASSDQPTGVNTEAFF. The chain links TRBV6-1 to TRBJ1-1; 8 bases match TRBD1. Germline trimming cut 3 bases from V and 0 bases from J; bases unmatched to any gene: 6. CDR1 and CDR2 (germline): MNHNS, SASEGT. The CDR3 covers 16 residues.

The chain joins TRBV15 to TRBJ2-2; 9 nucleotides line up with TRBD1. Looked up from germline, CDR1 is LNHNV and CDR2 is YYDKDF (reference sequence). V shed 0 bases, J shed 6 bases, and the junction held 5 bases outside the gene matches. This CDR3 has 16 residues. CDR3 in amino acids: CATSREQGAHSGELFF. CDR3 in DNA: TGTGCCACCAGCAGAGAACAGGGGGCGCATTCCGGGGAGCTGTTTTTT.

The J gene is TRBJ2-5, the V gene TRBV6-1, with 7 bases that match TRBD2. From germline, CDR1 is MNHNS and CDR2 SASEGT. V was pared by 6 bases and J by 5 bases, with 0 bases of the junction left unmatched. The length of the CDR3 is 11 residues. The CDR3 DNA is TGTGCCAGCAGGGGGGGGGAGACCCAGTACTTC. It encodes CASRGGETQYF.

The CDR3 region has the DNA TGTGCCAGCAGCGAAAGCCCCAGGACAGCTATTAATGAAAAACTGTTTTTT. Protein sequence: CASSESPRTAINEKLFF. This chain uses TRBV2 with TRBJ1-4; D possibly corresponds to TRBD1 (6 bases). The ends were cut back, 6 bases at V and 4 bases at J, with 21 bases in the middle. Germline V gene data show CDR1 as SNHLY and CDR2 as FYNNEI. The CDR3 length is 17 residues. The complete variable domain, with remaining parts taken from reference TRBV2 and TRBJ1-4, reads EPEVTQTPSHQVTQMGQEVILRCVPISNHLYFYWYRQILGQKVEFLVSFYNNEISEKSEIFDDQFSVERPDGSNFTLKIRSTKLEDSAMYFCASSESPRTAINEKLFFGSGTQLSVL.

The rearrangement links TRBV5-1 to TRBJ2-3; 7 positions agree with TRBD1. The J segment lost 6 bases and the V segment lost 3 bases, leaving 13 bases of the junction unmatched. Germline-derived CDR1 and CDR2 are SGHRS and YFSETQ. This CDR3 spans 16 amino acids. CDR3 in amino acids: CASSSTGQEWLDTQYF. In nucleotides, the CDR3 is TGCGCCAGCAGCTCTACCGGACAGGAGTGGTTGGATACGCAGTATTTT.

The chain is built from TRBV27 and TRBJ2-5; 7 nucleotides agree with TRBD2. Trimming at V came to 1 base and at J to 4 bases, leaving 0 bases not matched to a gene. Germline V lookup: CDR1 MNHEY, CDR2 SMNVEV (reference sequence). The CDR3 covers 13 residues. The CDR3 here is CASSLWGGETQYF. The CDR3 region has the DNA TGTGCCAGCAGTTTATGGGGGGGAGAGACCCAGTACTTC.

The chain carries TRBV18 and TRBJ1-4; 10 nucleotides align to TRBD1. V shed 4 bases and J 7 bases; nucleotides not matched to a gene: 3. Germline assignment: CDR1 KGHSH and CDR2 LQKENI. CDR3 length equals 14 residues. The CDR3 DNA is TGTGCCAGCTCACGAGGGACAGGGGTTGAAAAACTGTTTTTT. Translating it yields CASSRGTGVEKLFF.

This rearrangement joins TRBV11-2 to TRBJ2-7, with D perhaps given as TRBD1 or TRBD2 (5 bases each). Trimming stripped 5 bases from V and 9 bases from J, with 17 bases between. This CDR3 has 13 residues. The germline CDR1 and CDR2 sequences are SGHAT and FQNNGV. CDR3: CASSPGTASGQYF. The CDR3 nucleotides are TGTGCCAGCAGCCCGGGGACGGCTTCGGGGCAGTACTTC.

This chain uses TRBV10-1 with TRBJ2-3; possible D gene TRBD1, 6 bases. V lost 4 bases and J lost 5, with 10 bases in between. The CDR3 covers 13 residues. CDR1 WNHNN and CDR2 SYGVQD come from the germline V gene (reference sequence). CDR3 nucleotide sequence: TGCGCCAGCAGTGGAACAGGGAGAGATACGCAGTATTTT. This encodes CASSGTGRDTQYF.

This chain connects TRBV5-5 to TRBJ2-4, with TRBD2 as a possible D gene (5 bases). V dropped 0 bases and J dropped 8 bases, with 6 bases sitting between them. CDR1 and CDR2 from the germline V gene are SGHKS and YYEKEE (reference sequence). The CDR3 runs 12 residues. CDR3 sequence: CASSLGGDIQYF. DNA of the CDR3: TGTGCCAGCAGCTTGGGGGGAGACATTCAGTACTTC.

This clone was detected once. This chain joins TRBV19 and TRBJ1-5; TRBD1 agrees at 9 bases. Germline V gene data show CDR1 as LNHDA and CDR2 as SQIVND (reference sequence). V was pared by 7 bases and J by 3 bases, with 7 bases of the junction left unmatched. The CDR3 is 15 amino acids. Written as DNA, the CDR3 is TGTGCCAGTAATCCTGGACAGGGGCTCAATCAGCCCCAGCATTTT. This encodes CASNPGQGLNQPQHF.

The V call is TRBV19, the J call TRBJ2-5; D gene unclear. V lost 5 bases and J lost 4, with 14 bases in between. The CDR3 contains 14 residues. Germline CDR1 LNHDA, CDR2 SQIVND (reference sequence). The CDR3 loop reads CASSDSRGGETQYF. CDR3 in DNA: TGTGCCAGTAGTGACTCCCGAGGCGGAGAGACCCAGTACTTC. The whole variable domain, filled in from reference TRBV19 and TRBJ2-5, reads DGGITQSPKYLFRKEGQNVTLSCEQNLNHDAMYWYRQDPGQGLRLIYYSQIVNDFQKGDIAEGYSVSREKKESFPLTVTSAQKNPTAFYLCASSDSRGGETQYFGPGTRLLVL.